Each of the 9 T cell receptor beta chains below was sequenced from the same sample in a study of blood T cell repertoires in COVID-19. Here immunoSEQ multiplex PCR was the method, and the copy in TCRdb shows in-frame clones only, minus some. Here the sample spans over 300,000 clones, roughly 85% being singletons. The specimen sequenced was peripheral blood. These receptors all stem from a human donor in a cohort sampled during active COVID-19.

The gene calls are TRBV6-5 and TRBJ1-6, with D tentatively TRBD1 (6 bases). Trimming left V 8 bases short and J 5 bases short, with 10 bases between. Germline CDR1 and CDR2: MNHEY and SVGAGI. This CDR3 spans 13 amino acids. CDR3 DNA sequence: TGTGCCAGCTTCAGGGGTAATAATTCACCCCTCCACTTT. It translates to CASFRGNNSPLHF.

The rearrangement joins TRBV7-9 to TRBJ2-7; TRBD2 agrees at 8 bases. J was trimmed by 2 bases and V by 4 bases; bases with no gene match: 4. This CDR3 comprises 14 residues. Per the germline V gene, CDR1 is SEHNR and CDR2 is FQNEAQ (reference sequence). CDR3 DNA sequence: TGTGCCAGCAGCTCAACTAGCGGCCCCTACGAGCAGTACTTC. Encoded protein: CASSSTSGPYEQYF.

The V gene is TRBV5-1, the J gene TRBJ1-1, with 7 bases fitting TRBD1. CDR1 and CDR2 from the germline V gene are SGHRS and YFSETQ. Trimming cost V 3 bases and J 0 bases; bases outside gene matches: 5. CDR3 size: 15 residues. The CDR3 sequence: CASSSRGTMNTEAFF. CDR3 nucleotide sequence: TGCGCCAGCAGCTCCAGGGGGACAATGAACACTGAAGCTTTCTTT.

The chain's CDR3 is CASSDFFGGANGYTF. CDR3 bases: TGCGCCAGCAGTGATTTTTTTGGGGGCGCTAATGGCTACACCTTC. The chain has TRBV10-2 and TRBJ1-2; perhaps TRBD1 as D (6 bases). The CDR3 sequence is 15 residues long. The V gene's germline CDR1 is WSHSY and CDR2 SAAADI. Trimming took 3 bases from V and 6 from J, leaving 17 bases between them.

The V call is TRBV7-3, the J call TRBJ2-1; TRBD2 matches 15 bases. The CDR3 spans 18 residues. The germline gives CDR1 SGHTA, CDR2 FQGTGA. Trimming took 5 bases from V and 9 from J; bases not matched to a gene: 14. The CDR3 loop is CASSHGLAGGPRMSEQFF. The CDR3 nucleotides are TGTGCCAGCAGCCACGGACTAGCGGGGGGGCCTCGTATGAGTGAGCAGTTCTTC.

The count of this clone is one. The rearrangement links TRBV24-1 to TRBJ1-2, with 11 bases aligning to TRBD1. Germline V gives CDR1 KGHDR, CDR2 SFDVKD. V shed 7 bases, J shed 4 bases, and the junction held 7 bases outside the gene matches. This CDR3 is built from 15 residues. The CDR3 nucleotides read TGTGCCACCAGCGCCGGGACAGGGGGTACCTATGGCTACACCTTC. Translating it yields CATSAGTGGTYGYTF.

As to this clone: Other DNA sequences from this sample encode an identical CDR3 as well. The chain is built from TRBV3-1 (or the pseudogene TRBV3-2) and TRBJ2-7; D might be TRBD1 (6 bases). V was shortened by 4 bases and J by 2 bases, with 12 bases between the two germline ends. Germline values: CDR1 LGHDT, CDR2 YNNKEL (reference sequence). CDR3 length: 14 residues. CDR3 in DNA: TGTGCCAGCAGCCGATCGACAGGCACCTACGAGCAGTACTTC. Translating it yields CASSRSTGTYEQYF.

The chain links TRBV10-1 to TRBJ2-3; no definite D call. Trimming removed 6 bases at V and 3 bases at J, with 7 bases between. The CDR3 is 12 residues long. The germline V gene encodes CDR1 WNHNN and CDR2 SYGVQD (reference sequence). The CDR3 bases are TGCGCCAGCAGAGAACAGACAGATACGCAGTATTTT. Amino acid sequence: CASREQTDTQYF.

The J gene is TRBJ2-2, the V gene TRBV24-1; D is uncertain. Between the trimmed V and J ends, which lost 6 bases and 1 base, there was a span of 8 bases. The CDR3 is made up of 14 amino acids. Germline V gene sequence: CDR1 KGHDR, CDR2 SFDVKD. CDR3 sequence: CATSSPENTGELFF. The CDR3 nucleotides read TGTGCCACCAGTTCGCCAGAGAACACCGGGGAGCTGTTTTTT.